These T cell receptor beta chains were read from a single sample in a study of identifying expanded T cells in peripheral blood. TCRdb's copy holds only in-frame clones and misses some; the assay was immunoSEQ multiplex PCR. The sample carries more than 75,000 clones, around 85% recorded once. The source material was blood. All receptors derive from a person between 18 and 75 years old in good health. CDR3s include the opening cysteine and the closing phenylalanine or tryptophan. Fields, in order: J gene, V gene, D gene, CDR3 protein. The D gene is left open where the match is weak.

TRBJ1-2 TRBV25-1 . CASSLGRGYTF
TRBJ1-2 TRBV5-1 . CASSRTASYGYTF
TRBJ1-1 TRBV4-3 TRBD1 CASSHRTGYGEAFF
TRBJ2-7 TRBV18 TRBD1 CASSRRTGPYEQYF
TRBJ1-1 TRBV5-1 TRBD1 CASSLTGANTEAFF
TRBJ1-1 TRBV6-5 TRBD1 CASSSGTAGSTEAFF
TRBJ1-3 TRBV5-6 . CASSLPGGNTIYF
TRBJ1-5 TRBV4-1 . CASSPDSFNQPQHF
TRBJ1-1 TRBV4-3 . CASSQDTGRGTEAFF
TRBJ1-4 TRBV6-1 TRBD1 CASSEYGTGGEKLFF
TRBJ2-7 TRBV11-2 . CASSHVRYEQYF
TRBJ1-1 TRBV6-5 TRBD1 CASSYSNRGNTEAFF
TRBJ1-6 TRBV5-1 TRBD1 CASSEDQGGGSPLHF
TRBJ1-1 TRBV19 . CASSTGVGLNTEAFF
TRBJ1-2 TRBV6-5 TRBD1 CASSYLDRGYGYTF
TRBJ1-1 TRBV5-5 . CASSSGEGGLGTEAFF
TRBJ2-7 TRBV6-5 TRBD1 CASSSQGAEYEQYF
TRBJ1-6 TRBV6-5 . CASSTGYDNSPLHF
TRBJ1-2 TRBV30 . CAWRQGAGGYTF
TRBJ2-1 TRBV5-1 TRBD2 CASSLLGLAANEQFF
TRBJ2-1 TRBV11-2 . CASGPAWSSYNEQFF
TRBJ1-3 TRBV9 . CASSPWDILNTIYF
TRBJ1-1 TRBV30 . CAWSRTPNTEAFF
TRBJ1-2 TRBV4-1 . CASSQVGGGYTF
TRBJ1-1 TRBV2 . CASAWGAADAEAFF
TRBJ1-4 TRBV9 . CASSVATTNEKLFF
TRBJ1-5 TRBV19 . CASSILGEVGVFNQPQHF
TRBJ1-2 TRBV9 . CASSAQGYGYTF
TRBJ1-5 TRBV18 . CASSQGMAPDQPQHF
TRBJ1-1 TRBV7-9 TRBD1 CASSLHTQGQAEAFF
TRBJ2-6 TRBV15 . CATSPTLLISGANVLTF
TRBJ2-4 TRBV27 TRBD1 CASSSLWDSRSIQYF
TRBJ1-5 TRBV10-3 . CAIRPDRFNQPQHF
TRBJ1-4 TRBV4-1 . CASSQERRTRVPDEKLFF
TRBJ1-3 TRBV13 TRBD1 CASSLSGTGDRNTIYF
TRBJ2-1 TRBV10-2 . CASSPGAYNEQFF
TRBJ1-2 TRBV29-1 TRBD1 CSVTQTGDYGYTF
TRBJ2-7 TRBV27 . CASRAGATEQYF
TRBJ1-1 TRBV30 . CAWRGRLLNTEAFF
TRBJ2-1 TRBV29-1 TRBD2 CSVSSGGSSYNEQFF
TRBJ1-5 TRBV7-2 . CASSLVPDRYQPQHF
TRBJ1-4 TRBV2 . CASSASINEKLFF
TRBJ1-2 TRBV9 . CASSVWETDSYTF
TRBJ1-6 TRBV14 . CASSQSMWGVPPLHF
TRBJ1-6 TRBV30 TRBD1 CAWSVQGFAYNSPLHF
TRBJ1-5 TRBV15 . CATSRALSNQPQHF
TRBJ1-2 TRBV7-9 TRBD1 CASSLLTGGNGYTF
TRBJ1-1 TRBV29-1 . CSVAGQNTEAFF
TRBJ1-2 TRBV2 . CASTEDLVLQSSGYTF
TRBJ1-4 TRBV5-1 TRBD1 CASSFGRGLEKLFF
TRBJ1-2 TRBV6-1 . CASSERLGQLRLQRRGYTF
TRBJ2-3 TRBV10-2 . CASSESGLYTDTQYF
TRBJ1-1 TRBV19 TRBD1 CASSSGQDGTYTEAFF